This T cell receptor beta chain was recovered during a study of T cell responses to AZD1222 COVID-19 vaccine. CDR1 SGHVS and CDR2 FQNEAQ come from the germline V gene. This CDR3 region has 14 residues. V lost 6 bases and J 8 bases, leaving 19 bases between the germline ends. Study-level points and caveats: The breadth and depth of Spike-specific TCRs increased once two AZD1222 doses had been given. The CD4 TCRs associated with vaccination extended across spike and predominated at 160-218 and 743-854. Just 5 to 7 AZD1222 recipients tested seropositive at baseline.

As regards this clone: Its antigen is not identified.

TCRdb's copy holds only in-frame clones and misses some; the assay was immunoSEQ multiplex PCR. Counted here are 150,000 to 200,000 clones, more than 75% occurring once; the ten biggest clones make up approximately 2.7%. This TCR was sampled from an adult in good health. The sequences come from peripheral blood, collected on day 0 of MenACWY control vaccination. The chain has TRBV7-8 and TRBJ1-1, with D possibly matching TRBD1 (6 bases). CDR3: CASRPPDSGSEAFF. The CDR3 DNA is TGTGCCAGCAGACCTCCGGACAGTGGTTCGGAAGCTTTCTTT.